This passage covers 12 T cell receptor beta chains from one sample sequenced in a study of blood T cells in healthy people across ages. Sample-barcoded 5' priming and a J-beta primer mix drove a second PCR of about 6 to 12 cycles. TCRdb used MiXCR to reprocess the 5' RACE reads, holding one entry per CDR3 protein. The data contain about 1.8 million distinct CDR3 sequences, just under 50% of them singletons. Sequencing input: blood. These receptors were obtained from a woman in her 40s in good health.

This clonotype was observed a single time. The genes are TRBV6-5 and TRBJ2-1; 8 nucleotides agree with TRBD1. Germline V gives CDR1 MNHEY, CDR2 SVGAGI. V shed 4 bases, J shed 5 bases, and the junction held 22 bases outside the gene matches. The CDR3 runs 20 residues. In nucleotides, the CDR3 is TGTGCCAGCAGTTCCTTAGACAGGGGCGTCAACCTACCGAGCGACAATGAGCAGTTCTTC. The encoded protein is CASSSLDRGVNLPSDNEQFF.

The chain links TRBV9 to TRBJ2-7; TRBD1 aligns across 7 bases. Germline values: CDR1 SGDLS, CDR2 YYNGEE. This CDR3 comprises 14 residues. J was trimmed by 1 base and V by 3 bases; bases with no gene match: 4. The CDR3: CASSGGQLSYEQYF. Here the CDR3 DNA reads TGTGCCAGCAGCGGGGGACAGCTATCCTACGAGCAGTACTTC. The whole variable domain, remainder taken from reference TRBV9 and TRBJ2-7, is DSGVTQTPKHLITATGQRVTLRCSPRSGDLSVYWYQQSLDQGLQFLIQYYNGEERAKGNILERFSAQQFPDLHSELNLSSLELGDSALYFCASSGGQLSYEQYFGPGTRLTVT.

V is TRBV15 and J is TRBJ2-7; 7 bases agree with TRBD1. This CDR3 is built from 16 residues. Germline CDR1 LNHNV, CDR2 YYDKDF (reference sequence). Trimming cost V 2 bases and J 0 bases; bases outside gene matches: 7. This chain's CDR3 is CATSRYDRDSSYEQYF. CDR3 coding DNA: TGTGCCACCAGCAGATACGACCGGGACAGCTCCTACGAGCAGTACTTC.

This clonotype appeared a single time. V is TRBV6-2 or TRBV6-3 and J is TRBJ1-5; the D is unclear. With 2 bases removed from V and 10 bases from J, the gap between germline ends came to 18 bases. The CDR3 length is 15 residues. Germline CDR1 reads MNHEY; CDR2 reads SVGEGT. CDR3 in amino acids: CASSYVNGSISPQHF. The CDR3 DNA is TGTGCCAGCAGTTACGTCAACGGTTCAATCAGCCCCCAGCATTTT.

The J gene is TRBJ2-5, the V gene TRBV29-1; D is unclear. The CDR3 runs 14 residues. The germline V gene has CDR1 SQVTM and CDR2 ANQGSEA. Trimming cost V 4 bases and J 11 bases, with 23 bases left between them. CDR3 DNA sequence: TGCAGCGTTGGTCACGGCGTCTCCTACAATGAGCAGTACTTC. As protein: CSVGHGVSYNEQYF.

This clonotype came up a few times. This chain uses TRBV9 with TRBJ2-1; TRBD2 matches 10 bases. V was pared by 4 bases and J by 8 bases, with 9 bases of the junction left unmatched. This CDR3 spans 15 amino acids. In germline, CDR1 is SGDLS, CDR2 YYNGEE. The CDR3 sequence: CASSSERGGQDEQFF. CDR3 nucleotide sequence: TGTGCCAGCAGCTCCGAGCGGGGGGGCCAGGATGAGCAGTTCTTC.

The V and J genes are TRBV12-3 or TRBV12-4 and TRBJ2-1, with TRBD2 matching 8 bases. The V gene end was trimmed by 8 bases and the J gene end by 4 bases; junction bases not matched to a gene: 10. The CDR3 loop spans 15 amino acids. CDR3 in DNA: TGTGCCAGCGGACCAGAGCGGGGGAGGTACAATGAGCAGTTCTTC. Translation gives CASGPERGRYNEQFF.

The chain is built from TRBV20-1 and TRBJ1-5, with 9 bases matching TRBD1. V lost 7 bases to trimming and J lost 12 bases; unmatched junction nucleotides: 7. Germline CDR1 is DFQATT and CDR2 is SNEGSKA (reference sequence). The CDR3 loop spans 11 amino acids. The CDR3 spells CSVGGTGIQHF. The CDR3 nucleotides are TGCAGTGTAGGAGGGACAGGGATCCAGCATTTT.

The chain links TRBV9 to TRBJ2-5, with D unclear. The V end was cut by 3 bases, the J end by 5 bases, with 20 bases between. Germline CDR1 SGDLS, CDR2 YYNGEE. CDR3 length: 16 amino acids. The CDR3 is CASSGPQTRTEETQYF. CDR3 in DNA: TGTGCCAGCAGCGGGCCGCAGACCCGTACGGAGGAGACCCAGTACTTC.

The chain recombines TRBV20-1 with TRBJ1-6, with a possible D match to TRBD1 (6 bases). The CDR3 extends over 16 amino acids. Trimming stripped 4 bases from V and 5 bases from J, with 18 bases between. Per germline, CDR1 DFQATT and CDR2 SNEGSKA (reference sequence). Here the CDR3 DNA reads TGCAGTGCTAAACGGACAGTTGAAGGGGATAATTCACCCCTCCACTTT. Protein sequence: CSAKRTVEGDNSPLHF.

Worth noting for this clonotype: The junction shows a germline mismatch at one end, possibly a read error. In DNA form, the CDR3 reads TGCGCCAGTAGTGAGGCAGGTCTCCCTGGGGCCAACGTCCTGACTTTC. It is translated as CASSEAGLPGANVLTF. This chain uses TRBV6-4 with TRBJ2-6; unclear D gene. The CDR3 has 16 amino acids. CDR1 is MRHNA and CDR2 is SNTAGT in the germline V gene.

The chain has TRBV6-2 or TRBV6-3 and TRBJ2-1; perhaps TRBD2 as D (7 bases). CDR1 is MNHEY and CDR2 is SVGEGT in the germline V gene. Trimming left V 4 bases short and J 0 bases short, with 25 bases between. This CDR3 region has 20 residues. CDR3 coding DNA: TGTGCCAGCAGTTCCCTTCGTGGGCGGGGGCCCTTGGGCTCCTACAATGAGCAGTTCTTC. Protein product: CASSSLRGRGPLGSYNEQFF.